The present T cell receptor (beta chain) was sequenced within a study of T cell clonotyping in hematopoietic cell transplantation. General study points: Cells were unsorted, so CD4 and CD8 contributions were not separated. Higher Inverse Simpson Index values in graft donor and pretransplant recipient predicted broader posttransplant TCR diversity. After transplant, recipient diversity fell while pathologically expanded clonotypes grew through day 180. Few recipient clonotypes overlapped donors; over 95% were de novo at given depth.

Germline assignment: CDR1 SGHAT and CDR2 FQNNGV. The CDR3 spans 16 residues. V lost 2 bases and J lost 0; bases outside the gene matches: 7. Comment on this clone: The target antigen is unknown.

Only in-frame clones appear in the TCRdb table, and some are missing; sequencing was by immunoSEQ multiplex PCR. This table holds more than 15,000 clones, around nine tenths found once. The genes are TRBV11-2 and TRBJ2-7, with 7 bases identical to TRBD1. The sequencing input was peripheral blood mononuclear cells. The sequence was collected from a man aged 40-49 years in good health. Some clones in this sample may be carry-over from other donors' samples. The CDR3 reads CASSLNQQGLSYEQYF. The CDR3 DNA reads TGTGCCAGCAGCTTAAACCAACAGGGGCTCTCCTACGAGCAGTACTTC.